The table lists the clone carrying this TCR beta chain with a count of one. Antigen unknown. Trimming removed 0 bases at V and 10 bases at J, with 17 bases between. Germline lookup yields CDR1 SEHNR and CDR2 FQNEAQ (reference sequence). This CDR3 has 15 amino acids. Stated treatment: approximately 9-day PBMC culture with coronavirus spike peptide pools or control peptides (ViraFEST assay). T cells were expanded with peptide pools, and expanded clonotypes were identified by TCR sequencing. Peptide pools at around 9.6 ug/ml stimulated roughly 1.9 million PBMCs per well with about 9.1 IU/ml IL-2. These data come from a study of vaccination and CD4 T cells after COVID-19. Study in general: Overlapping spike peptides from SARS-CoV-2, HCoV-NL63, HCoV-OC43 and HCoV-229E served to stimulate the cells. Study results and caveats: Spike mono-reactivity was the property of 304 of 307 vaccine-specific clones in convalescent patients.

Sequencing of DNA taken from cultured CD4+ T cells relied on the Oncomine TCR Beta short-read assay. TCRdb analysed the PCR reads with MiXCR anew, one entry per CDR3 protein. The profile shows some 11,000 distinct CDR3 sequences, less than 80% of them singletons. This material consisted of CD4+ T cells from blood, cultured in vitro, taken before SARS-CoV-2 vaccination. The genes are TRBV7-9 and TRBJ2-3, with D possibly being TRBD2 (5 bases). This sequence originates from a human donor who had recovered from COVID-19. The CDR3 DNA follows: TGTGCCAGCAGCTTAGCGGGTCGAGGGCTGTTGCCGCAGTATTTT. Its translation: CASSLAGRGLLPQYF.